This TCR beta chain was recovered during a study of shared clonotypes between healthy human individuals. Study-level results: Lower generation probabilities were found for non-shared clonotypes than for those shared by all four donors.

Concerning this clone: Antigen unknown.

CD45RO-negative, CCR7-positively selected cells formed the naive CD8 fraction, excluding terminally differentiated effector memory CD45RA+ cells. Those who donated, Caucasian adults without exception, all lived in Nashville, Tennessee. Assay: immunoSEQ multiplex PCR; the TCRdb copy retains only in-frame clones and omits some. Altogether roughly 810,000 clones are present, just over 95% being singletons, with the ten largest covering less than 0.25%. Per the germline V gene, CDR1 is LNHNV and CDR2 is YYDKDF (reference sequence). CDR3 length: 15 residues. Trimming removed 5 bases at V and 4 bases at J, with 15 bases between.

The rearrangement uses TRBV15 and TRBJ2-1; either TRBD1 or TRBD2 may supply D (6 bases each). Sequencing input: naive CD8+ T cells sorted from blood. This clonotype was sampled from a man younger than 40 in good health. The CDR3 bases are TGTGCCACCAGCTCCCCGGAGGGGGGATACAATGAGCAGTTCTTC. It is translated as CATSSPEGGYNEQFF.